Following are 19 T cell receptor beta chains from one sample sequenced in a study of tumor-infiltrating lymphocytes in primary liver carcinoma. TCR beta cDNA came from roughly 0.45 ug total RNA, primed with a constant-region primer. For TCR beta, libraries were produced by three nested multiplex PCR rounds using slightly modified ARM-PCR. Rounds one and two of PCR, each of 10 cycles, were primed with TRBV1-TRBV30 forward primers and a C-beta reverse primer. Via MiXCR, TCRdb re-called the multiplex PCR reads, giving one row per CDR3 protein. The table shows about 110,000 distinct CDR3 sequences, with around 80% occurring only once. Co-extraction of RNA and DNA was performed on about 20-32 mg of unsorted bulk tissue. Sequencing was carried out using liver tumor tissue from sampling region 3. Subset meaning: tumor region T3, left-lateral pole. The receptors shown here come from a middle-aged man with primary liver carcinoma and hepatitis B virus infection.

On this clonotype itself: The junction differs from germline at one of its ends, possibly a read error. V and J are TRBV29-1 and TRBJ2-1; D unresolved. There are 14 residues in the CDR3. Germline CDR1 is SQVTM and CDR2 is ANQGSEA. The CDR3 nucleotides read TGCAGCGTTGTTGTAGGTGGGATGTTCGGTGAGCAGTTTTTC. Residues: CSVVVGGMFGEQFF.

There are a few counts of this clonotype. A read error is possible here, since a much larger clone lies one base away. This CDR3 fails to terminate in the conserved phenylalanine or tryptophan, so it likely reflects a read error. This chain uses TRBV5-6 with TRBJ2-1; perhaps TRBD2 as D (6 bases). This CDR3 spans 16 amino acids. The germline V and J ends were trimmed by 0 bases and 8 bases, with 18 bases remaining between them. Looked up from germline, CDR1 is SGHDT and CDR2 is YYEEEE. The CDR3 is CASSLDLAGIGDEQFS. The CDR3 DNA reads TGTGCCAGCAGCTTGGATTTGGCGGGAATCGGCGATGAGCAGTTCTCC.

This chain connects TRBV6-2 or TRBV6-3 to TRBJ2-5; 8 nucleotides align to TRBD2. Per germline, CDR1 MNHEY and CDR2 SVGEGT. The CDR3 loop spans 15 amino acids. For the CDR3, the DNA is TGTCTCAGCAGCCCCCTGCTAGCGGGCGGAGAGACCCAGTACTTC. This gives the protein CLSSPLLAGGETQYF.

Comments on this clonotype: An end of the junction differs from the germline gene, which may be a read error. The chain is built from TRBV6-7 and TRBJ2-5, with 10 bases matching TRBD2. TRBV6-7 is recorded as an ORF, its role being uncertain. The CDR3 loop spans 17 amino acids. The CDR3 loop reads CASSYSSYLAGEETQNF. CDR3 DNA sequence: TGTGCAAGCAGTTACTCGAGTTATCTAGCGGGAGAAGAGACCCAGAACTTC.

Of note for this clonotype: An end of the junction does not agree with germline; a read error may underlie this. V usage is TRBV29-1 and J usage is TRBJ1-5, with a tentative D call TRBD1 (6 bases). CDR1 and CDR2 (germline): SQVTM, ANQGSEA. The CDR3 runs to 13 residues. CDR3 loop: CSVELGAGHSQHF. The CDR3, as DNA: TGCAGCGTTGAGTTGGGGGCAGGGCATTCCCAACATTTT.

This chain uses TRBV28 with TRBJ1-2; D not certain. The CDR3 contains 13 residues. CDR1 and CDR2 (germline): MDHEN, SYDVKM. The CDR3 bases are TGTCCAAGCAGTTTGGTCAGAGACTATGGCTACACCTTC. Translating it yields CPSSLVRDYGYTF.

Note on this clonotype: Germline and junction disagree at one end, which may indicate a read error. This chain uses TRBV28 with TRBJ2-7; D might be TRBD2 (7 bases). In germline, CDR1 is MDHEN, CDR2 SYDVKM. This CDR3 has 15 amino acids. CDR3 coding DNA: TGTGGCAGCAGTTTAGACGGGGGGCGCTTTCACGAGCAGTACTTC. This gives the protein CGSSLDGGRFHEQYF.

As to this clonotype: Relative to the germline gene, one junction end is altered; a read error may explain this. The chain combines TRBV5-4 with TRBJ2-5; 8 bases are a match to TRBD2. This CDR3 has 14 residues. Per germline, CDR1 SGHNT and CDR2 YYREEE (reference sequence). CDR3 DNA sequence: TGTGCCATCAGCTTAGCGGGGTCCGCGGAGACCCAGTACTTC. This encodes CAISLAGSAETQYF.

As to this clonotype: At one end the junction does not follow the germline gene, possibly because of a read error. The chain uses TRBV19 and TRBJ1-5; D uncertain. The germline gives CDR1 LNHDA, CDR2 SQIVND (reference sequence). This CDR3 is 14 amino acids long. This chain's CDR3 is CVSAPGFGNQPQHF. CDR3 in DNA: TGTGTCAGTGCCCCAGGCTTCGGCAATCAGCCCCAGCATTTT.

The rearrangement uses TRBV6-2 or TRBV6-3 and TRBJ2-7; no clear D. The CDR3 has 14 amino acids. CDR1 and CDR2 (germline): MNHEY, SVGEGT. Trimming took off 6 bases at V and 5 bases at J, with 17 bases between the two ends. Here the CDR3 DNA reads TGTGCCAGCAGCCTCCGAGACAAGGTCCACGAGCAGTACTTC. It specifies CASSLRDKVHEQYF.

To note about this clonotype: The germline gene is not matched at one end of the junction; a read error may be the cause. DNA of the CDR3: TGTGCCAGCAACGACTCCAATCAGCCCCAACATTTT. Translation: CASNDSNQPQHF. The chain carries TRBV6-5 and TRBJ1-5; D is undetermined. The CDR3 length is 12 residues. Germline V lookup: CDR1 MNHEY, CDR2 SVGAGI.

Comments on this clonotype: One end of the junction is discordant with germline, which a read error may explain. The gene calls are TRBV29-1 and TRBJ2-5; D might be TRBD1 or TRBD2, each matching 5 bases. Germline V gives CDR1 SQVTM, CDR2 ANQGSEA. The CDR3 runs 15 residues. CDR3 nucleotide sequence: TGCAGCGTTGAGGGACCCAGGAGGCTCCAAGAGACCCAATACTTC. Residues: CSVEGPRRLQETQYF.

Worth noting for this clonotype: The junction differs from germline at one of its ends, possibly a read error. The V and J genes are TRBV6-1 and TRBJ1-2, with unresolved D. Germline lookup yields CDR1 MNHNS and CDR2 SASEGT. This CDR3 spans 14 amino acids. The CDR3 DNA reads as TGTGCCAGCAGTGAGACCGGCGGTCTCTATGGATACACCTTC. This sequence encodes CASSETGGLYGYTF.

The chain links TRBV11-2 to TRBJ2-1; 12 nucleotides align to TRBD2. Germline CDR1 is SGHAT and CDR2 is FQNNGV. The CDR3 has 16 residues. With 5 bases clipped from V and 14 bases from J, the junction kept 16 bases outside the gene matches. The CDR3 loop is CASSLLTSGSNDKEFF. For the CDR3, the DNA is TGTGCCAGCAGCCTCCTGACTAGCGGGAGTAATGACAAGGAGTTCTTC.

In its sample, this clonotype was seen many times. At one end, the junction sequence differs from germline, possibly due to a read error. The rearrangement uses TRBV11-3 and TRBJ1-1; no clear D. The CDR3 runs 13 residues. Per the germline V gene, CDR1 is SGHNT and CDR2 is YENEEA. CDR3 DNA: TGTGCCGGCAGCTTAGAAAGGGATACTGAAGCTTTCTTT. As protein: CAGSLERDTEAFF.

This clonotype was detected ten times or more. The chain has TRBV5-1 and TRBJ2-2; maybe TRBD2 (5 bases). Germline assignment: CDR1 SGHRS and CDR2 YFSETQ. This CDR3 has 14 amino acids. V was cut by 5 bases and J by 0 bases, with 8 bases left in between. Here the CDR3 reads CASRLGSNTGELFF. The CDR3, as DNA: TGCGCCAGCAGACTAGGTTCGAACACCGGGGAGCTGTTTTTT.

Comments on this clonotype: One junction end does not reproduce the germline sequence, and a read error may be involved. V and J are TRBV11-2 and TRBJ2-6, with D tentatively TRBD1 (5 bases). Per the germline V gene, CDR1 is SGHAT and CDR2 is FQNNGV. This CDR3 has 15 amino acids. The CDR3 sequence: CASSIVMAGANDLTF. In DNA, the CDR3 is TGTGCCAGTAGCATTGTCATGGCTGGGGCCAACGACCTGACTTTC.

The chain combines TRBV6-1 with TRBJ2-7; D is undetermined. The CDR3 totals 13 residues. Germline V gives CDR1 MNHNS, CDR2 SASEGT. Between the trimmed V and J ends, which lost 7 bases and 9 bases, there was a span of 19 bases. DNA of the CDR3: TGTGCCAGCACTGGAACTTACGACCTCGGGCAGTACTTC. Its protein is CASTGTYDLGQYF.

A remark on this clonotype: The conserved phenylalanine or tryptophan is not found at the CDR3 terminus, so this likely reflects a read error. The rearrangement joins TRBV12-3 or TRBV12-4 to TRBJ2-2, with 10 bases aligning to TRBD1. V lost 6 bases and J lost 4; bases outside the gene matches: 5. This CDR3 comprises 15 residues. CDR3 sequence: CASRGRQGATGELFI. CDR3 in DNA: TGTGCCAGCAGGGGTCGACAGGGGGCCACCGGGGAGCTGTTTATT.